These 30 T cell receptor beta chains were sequenced from one sample in a study of tumor-infiltrating lymphocytes in primary liver carcinoma (dated by TCRdb to about 2017). Blood RNA was extracted from unsorted whole blood with TRIzol reagent; germline DNA came from the DNeasy Blood & Tissue kit. Sequencing instrument: Illumina HiSeq 2500. TCRbeta-specific cDNA was reverse-transcribed from about 500 ng total RNA using a constant-region primer and ProtoScript II reverse transcriptase. Three nested multiplex PCR rounds, following a slightly modified ARM-PCR procedure, were used to build the TCRbeta libraries. The first two PCR rounds used multiplex TRBV1-TRBV30 forward primers with a Cbeta reverse primer, each for approximately 9 cycles. Through fastp at Q25 and MiXCR, TCRdb rebuilt clones from the public reads, retaining in-frame beta chains. Rows are unified per CDR3 protein, each entry keeping the most common DNA and genes. The sample table lists 300,000 to 350,000 distinct CDR3 sequences, 58% of them with a count of one. The ten largest clones capture over 15% of the sample.

The material sequenced was peripheral blood. Source of these receptors: a woman aged 30 to 39 with primary liver carcinoma and hepatitis B virus infection.

Note on this clonotype: The junction does not match germline at one end; this may be a read error. This sequence joins TRBV6-6 and TRBJ2-2, with D perhaps assigned TRBD1 or TRBD2 (5 bases each). Germline CDR1 and CDR2: MNHNY and SVGAGI (reference sequence). This CDR3 comprises 16 residues. The CDR3 here is CASSSRQTANTGDLFF. DNA for the CDR3: TGTGCCAGCAGTTCCCGACAGACTGCGAACACCGGGGATCTGTTTTTT.

As concerns this clonotype: The junction departs from germline at one end; a sequencing error may be responsible. The rearrangement joins TRBV4-2 to TRBJ1-4; 10 nucleotides agree with TRBD1. The CDR3 has 16 residues. Germline CDR1 is LGHNA and CDR2 is YNFKEQ. For the CDR3, the DNA is TGTACCAGCAGCCAAGGACAGGGGGTCGGTAATGAAAAACTGTTTTTT. Translating gives CTSSQGQGVGNEKLFF.

The chain recombines TRBV6-1 with TRBJ2-7, with D hard to call. The ends were cut back, 4 bases at V and 4 bases at J, with 14 bases in the middle. Germline assignment: CDR1 MNHNS and CDR2 SASEGT. The CDR3 is 14 amino acids. CDR3: CASSGWGFGYEQYF. The CDR3 DNA reads as TGTGCCAGCAGTGGTTGGGGTTTTGGGTACGAGCAGTACTTC.

As for this clonotype: Just one base apart from a much larger clone, this may be a read error. The chain recombines TRBV11-2 with TRBJ2-2; D is unresolved. This CDR3 spans 15 amino acids. Trimming pared 5 bases from V and 4 bases from J, leaving 14 bases between. Germline loops: CDR1 SGHAT, CDR2 FQNNGV. The CDR3 loop is CASSHPSRFTGELFF. DNA of the CDR3: TGTGCCAGCAGCCATCCGAGCAGATTCACCGGGGAGCTGTTTTTT.

Regarding this clonotype: This may be a read error: a much more frequent sequence differs by one nucleotide. The CDR3 loop reads CASTLAGRGNEQFF. CDR3 bases: TGTGCCAGCACCTTGGCGGGGAGGGGCAATGAGCAGTTCTTC. V usage is TRBV6-2 or TRBV6-3 and J usage is TRBJ2-1; the match to TRBD2 covers 7 bases. CDR3 length equals 14 residues. The ends lost 7 bases at V and 6 bases at J; junction bases unmatched: 9. Germline V lookup: CDR1 MNHEY, CDR2 SVGEGT.

The V gene is TRBV14, the J gene TRBJ2-5, with D perhaps matching TRBD2 (5 bases). The CDR3 totals 13 residues. Trimming took 5 bases from V and 5 from J, leaving 12 bases between them. Looked up from germline, CDR1 is SGHDN and CDR2 is FVKESK. CDR3 in amino acids: CASSVNPGETQYF. CDR3 nucleotide sequence: TGTGCCAGCAGCGTCAACCCGGGGGAGACCCAGTACTTC.

About this clonotype itself: A much larger clone sits a single nucleotide away, making a read error possible. This chain uses TRBV6-1 with TRBJ1-5; tentative D call: TRBD1 (6 bases). In germline, CDR1 is MNHNS, CDR2 SASEGT. CDR3 length equals 18 residues. CDR3 residues: CTSSEWAHEGVSNQPQHF. The CDR3 nucleotides read TGTACCAGCAGTGAATGGGCCCACGAGGGGGTCAGCAATCAGCCCCAGCATTTT.

On this clonotype: Mismatch with germline at one junction end may stem from a read error. The chain combines TRBV11-3 with TRBJ1-2, with D maybe TRBD1 (5 bases). In germline, CDR1 is SGHNT, CDR2 YENEEA. This CDR3 region has 15 residues. The CDR3 loop reads CVSSLDSVATGGYTF. The CDR3 DNA is TGTGTCAGCAGCTTAGACAGTGTTGCAACAGGAGGCTACACCTTC.

This clonotype was detected many times. The chain has TRBV11-2 and TRBJ2-7; D may match TRBD1 or TRBD2 (6 bases each). The CDR3 covers 16 residues. Germline assignment: CDR1 SGHAT and CDR2 FQNNGV. V dropped 1 base and J dropped 2 bases, with 15 bases sitting between them. In nucleotides, the CDR3 is TGTGCCAGCAGCTTAGTTGGGGGGCCACGGACCTACGAGCAGTACTTC. Protein: CASSLVGGPRTYEQYF.

As to this clonotype: This could be a read error, since a much larger clone is one nucleotide away. The V gene is TRBV7-8, the J gene TRBJ2-7; D may be TRBD1 or TRBD2 (5 bases each). This CDR3 has 13 amino acids. Trimming removed 4 bases at V and 4 bases at J, with 11 bases between. Germline loops: CDR1 SGHVS, CDR2 FQNEAQ. CDR3 coding DNA: TGTGCCAGCAGCTCCGGGACCCATTACGAGCAGTACTTC. Translation: CASSSGTHYEQYF. Combining the CDR3 with reference TRBV7-8 and TRBJ2-7 gives the whole variable domain GAGVSQSPRYKVAKRGQDVALRCDPISGHVSLFWYQQALGQGPEFLTYFQNEAQLDKSGLPSDRFFAERPEGSVSTLKIQRTQQEDSAVYLCASSSGTHYEQYFGPGTRLTVT.

Remarks on this clonotype: This clone may be a read error of a much larger clone one base away. This rearrangement joins TRBV6-2 or TRBV6-3 to TRBJ2-7; 9 nucleotides align to TRBD2. The CDR3 totals 15 residues. Germline V CDR1 and CDR2: MNHEY, SVGEGT. This CDR3 is CTSSPLREGNYEQYF. The CDR3 DNA follows: TGTACCAGCAGCCCTTTGCGGGAGGGGAACTACGAGCAGTACTTC.

The chain couples TRBV7-8 to TRBJ2-1; 11 bases are a match to TRBD2. V shed 5 bases, J shed 3 bases, and the junction held 6 bases outside the gene matches. CDR1 SGHVS and CDR2 FQNEAQ come from the germline V gene. This CDR3 region has 16 residues. CDR3 DNA: TGTGCCAGCAGCACCCCGACTAGCGGGAACTACAATGAGCAGTTCTTC. It specifies CASSTPTSGNYNEQFF.

V and J are TRBV6-5 and TRBJ1-4; 7 nucleotides agree with TRBD1. Germline CDR1 and CDR2: MNHEY and SVGAGI. The CDR3 length is 15 residues. With 8 bases clipped from V and 4 bases from J, the junction kept 10 bases outside the gene matches. Here the CDR3 reads CASGPSGQVNEKLFF. The CDR3 DNA reads TGTGCCAGCGGACCTTCCGGACAGGTTAATGAAAAACTGTTTTTT.

The rearrangement uses TRBV30 and TRBJ2-7, with unresolved D. CDR1 and CDR2 from the germline V gene are GTSNPN and SVGIG (reference sequence). Trimming left V 4 bases short and J 6 bases short, with 13 bases between. The CDR3 is 12 residues long. CDR3 sequence reads: CAWNSGGVEQYF. The CDR3, as DNA: TGTGCCTGGAATTCGGGTGGGGTCGAGCAGTACTTC.

This chain links TRBV19 with TRBJ1-5, with D hard to call. CDR3 length: 17 residues. The germline V and J ends were trimmed by 1 base and 1 base, with 14 bases remaining between them. Germline CDR1 LNHDA, CDR2 SQIVND (reference sequence). The CDR3 region is CASSIGRIAPSNQPQHF. The CDR3 nucleotides are TGTGCCAGTAGTATAGGCAGGATCGCGCCCAGCAATCAGCCCCAGCATTTT.

Notes on this clonotype: A much larger clone lies one base from this, so it may be a read error. CDR3 DNA: TGTGCCAGCAGGGGGACAGGGAACAATAAGCAGTTCTTC. It translates to CASRGTGNNKQFF. The chain has TRBV6-2 or TRBV6-3 and TRBJ2-1; 9 nucleotides agree with TRBD1. The CDR3 has 13 amino acids. Germline V gene sequence: CDR1 MNHEY, CDR2 SVGEGT.

The sample holds one count of this clonotype. The CDR3 does not end in the conserved phenylalanine or tryptophan, so this is likely a read error. The gene calls are TRBV11-2 and TRBJ2-7; D remains ambiguous. The germline V and J ends were trimmed by 3 bases and 5 bases, with 11 bases remaining between them. This CDR3 contains 13 residues. The germline gives CDR1 SGHAT, CDR2 FQNNGV. The CDR3 protein is CASSFGGSHEQYL. CDR3 DNA sequence: TGTGCCAGCAGCTTCGGTGGCAGCCACGAGCAGTACCTC.

The CDR3 bases are TGTGCCAGCAGCCCTATCGCGAGGGGCTCCACAGATACGCAGTATTTT. This sequence encodes CASSPIARGSTDTQYF. The chain joins TRBV16 to TRBJ2-3; either TRBD1 or TRBD2 may supply D (5 bases each). The CDR3 is 16 residues long. Germline V gene sequence: CDR1 KGHSY, CDR2 FQNENV. V lost 4 bases to trimming and J lost 2 bases, with 16 bases between them.

The J gene is TRBJ1-2, the V gene TRBV11-2, with TRBD1 as a possible D gene (6 bases). The CDR3 has 11 residues. Germline CDR1 is SGHAT and CDR2 is FQNNGV. Trimming took 3 bases from V and 14 from J, leaving 13 bases between them. For the CDR3, the DNA is TGTGCCAGCAGCTTTGGACAGAGGGAGACCTTC. This codes for CASSFGQRETF.

The V gene is TRBV6-1, the J gene TRBJ2-1; D is possibly TRBD2 (6 bases). This CDR3 comprises 14 residues. V dropped 8 bases and J dropped 3 bases, with 14 bases sitting between them. Per the germline V gene, CDR1 is MNHNS and CDR2 is SASEGT. In DNA form, the CDR3 reads TGTGCCAGCCGCCTGAGGAGGGACTACAATGAGCAGTTCTTC. Protein product: CASRLRRDYNEQFF.

This clonotype was picked up many times. The CDR3 nucleotides read TGTGCCAGCAGCTTGGGACGGCTCCTCTATGGCTACACCTTC. Residues: CASSLGRLLYGYTF. J is TRBJ1-2 and V is TRBV5-6; D not resolved. The CDR3 covers 14 residues. Trimming took 0 bases from V and 4 from J, leaving 10 bases between them. Germline V gene data show CDR1 as SGHDT and CDR2 as YYEEEE. Complete variable domain (other parts from reference TRBV5-6 and TRBJ1-2): DAGVTQSPTHLIKTRGQQVTLRCSPKSGHDTVSWYQQALGQGPQFIFQYYEEEERQRGNFPDRFSGHQFPNYSSELNVNALLLGDSALYLCASSLGRLLYGYTFGSGTRLTVV.

In the case of this clonotype: The junction shows a germline mismatch at one end, possibly a read error. The chain recombines TRBV11-2 with TRBJ2-7; D remains ambiguous. Germline loops: CDR1 SGHAT, CDR2 FQNNGV. The CDR3 has 13 amino acids. CDR3 sequence reads: CANSTHPTYEQYF. The CDR3 DNA reads as TGTGCCAACAGCACCCATCCCACCTACGAGCAGTACTTC.

This clonotype has just a few counts. No conserved phenylalanine or tryptophan is present at the end of the CDR3, so a read error is the likely explanation. The chain has TRBV11-2 and TRBJ2-7; tentative D call: TRBD2 (5 bases). The CDR3 covers 15 residues. V lost 6 bases and J 3 bases, leaving 18 bases between the germline ends. Germline loops: CDR1 SGHAT, CDR2 FQNNGV. The DNA of the CDR3 is TGTGCCAGCAGAGCTACCGGCGGGTTAGGCTACGAGCAGTACTTA. This codes for CASRATGGLGYEQYL.

Concerning this clonotype: The CDR3 end shows no conserved phenylalanine or tryptophan, and so a read error is likely. The J gene is TRBJ2-3, the V gene TRBV11-2; tentatively, D is TRBD2 (5 bases). CDR3 length: 15 amino acids. The germline V gene has CDR1 SGHAT and CDR2 FQNNGV. CDR3 DNA sequence: TGTGCCAGCAGCTTCCGAGCGGCTAGCACAGATATGCAGTATCTT. Protein product: CASSFRAASTDMQYL.

Only a few counts were recorded for this clonotype. At one of its ends the junction is not consistent with the germline gene, which may arise from a read error. The chain carries TRBV12-3 or TRBV12-4 and TRBJ1-1; tentatively, D is TRBD1 (6 bases). This CDR3 is 13 amino acids long. CDR3 nucleotides: TGTGCCAGCAGTTTTCAGGGGAGTACTGAAGCTTCCTTT. This translates into CASSFQGSTEASF.

This clonotype appeared a few times. The rearrangement joins TRBV11-2 to TRBJ2-7; 11 nucleotides agree with TRBD2. This CDR3 region has 20 residues. The V segment lost 3 bases and the J segment 0 bases; nucleotides outside the gene matches: 16. Per the germline V gene, CDR1 is SGHAT and CDR2 is FQNNGV. The CDR3: CASSLREGRTSGLSSYEQYF. In nucleotides, the CDR3 is TGTGCCAGCAGCTTGAGGGAGGGGAGGACTAGCGGGCTCAGCTCCTACGAGCAGTACTTC.

Points on this clonotype: A junction boundary mismatches the germline segment, possibly from a read error. The rearrangement uses TRBV4-2 and TRBJ1-5; TRBD1 matches at 9 bases. The germline V gene encodes CDR1 LGHNA and CDR2 YNFKEQ. The CDR3 covers 19 residues. CDR3 nucleotide sequence: TGTGCCAGCGGCCAAGAGCCAGAGTTAGGGACAGGGTTCAGTCAGCCCCAGCATTTT. It codes for CASGQEPELGTGFSQPQHF.

On this clonotype: The junction departs from germline at one end; a sequencing error may be responsible. The V call is TRBV11-3, the J call TRBJ2-1; no clear D gene. The CDR3 length is 12 residues. Germline V gene data show CDR1 as SGHNT and CDR2 as YENEEA. The CDR3 loop reads CASSFEQSEHFF. The CDR3 nucleotides are TGTGCCAGCAGCTTCGAACAGAGCGAGCACTTCTTC.

This clonotype was counted between two and nine times. The CDR3 spells CASSYQQGGLPLHF. The CDR3 DNA reads TGTGCCAGCAGTTATCAACAGGGAGGGCTACCCCTCCACTTT. The rearrangement joins TRBV6-5 to TRBJ1-6, with D maybe TRBD1 (6 bases). Per germline, CDR1 MNHEY and CDR2 SVGAGI. There are 14 residues in the CDR3. The V end was cut by 3 bases, the J end by 12 bases, with 15 bases between.

This clonotype was found many times. The gene calls are TRBV5-4 and TRBJ2-6; D ambiguous. The CDR3 totals 14 residues. Looked up from germline, CDR1 is SGHNT and CDR2 is YYREEE (reference sequence). Trimming cost V 2 bases and J 2 bases, with 5 bases left between them. In DNA form, the CDR3 reads TGTGCCAGCAGCTTAGCAGCTGGGGCCAACGTCCTGACTTTC. Translating gives CASSLAAGANVLTF.